The next 15 T cell receptor beta chains were all read from a single sample in a study of blood T cells in healthy people across ages (dated by TCRdb to about 2015). Library generation was performed with 5' RACE. Sequencing used an Illumina HiSeq 2500. A second 7 to 11 cycle PCR used a sample-barcoded 5' primer and a J-beta primer mix. TCRdb passed the public sequencing reads through fastp at Q25 and MiXCR, retaining productive beta sequences. Here each entry gathers all rows of one CDR3 protein and keeps the most common genes and DNA. The sample has over 1,300,000 distinct CDR3 sequences on record, around 59% of them singletons. The leading ten clones occupy over 6.5% of the sample. Sequencing was performed on blood. These receptors were taken from a man aged 18 to 35 in good health.

A few counts support this clonotype. The rearrangement links TRBV4-3 to TRBJ2-6; no definite D call. The CDR3 runs 15 residues. The germline V and J ends were trimmed by 1 base and 0 bases, with 4 bases remaining between them. Germline V gives CDR1 LGHNA, CDR2 YSLEER. The DNA for the CDR3 is TGCGCCAGCAGCCAAGGTAGCTCTGGGGCCAACGTCCTGACTTTC. It translates to CASSQGSSGANVLTF.

J is TRBJ2-1 and V is TRBV27; 11 nucleotides line up with TRBD2. CDR3 length equals 15 residues. Germline trimming cut 4 bases from V and 8 bases from J; bases unmatched to any gene: 7. The germline V gene encodes CDR1 MNHEY and CDR2 SMNVEV (reference sequence). For the CDR3, the DNA is TGTGCCAGCAGTTATAGCGGGAGGGCCTTGGATGAGCAGTTCTTC. Its protein product is CASSYSGRALDEQFF.

The rearrangement links TRBV4-1 to TRBJ2-4, with 10 bases aligning to TRBD1. Gene TRBJ2-7 matches the end of the DNA better, so the J call may be wrong. Germline CDR1 and CDR2: MGHRA and YSYEKL. The CDR3 is 15 residues long. In DNA form, the CDR3 reads TGCGCCAGCAGCCACCCCGGGACAGGGGCACGCGAGCAGTACTTC. Amino acids: CASSHPGTGAREQYF.

This chain joins TRBV7-2 and TRBJ2-1; perhaps TRBD2 as D (5 bases). CDR3 length equals 15 residues. CDR1 is SGHTA, CDR2 FQGNSA, per germline. Deletions cut 5 bases from V and 0 bases from J, with 11 bases between. The CDR3 protein is CASSPETSSYNEQFF. The CDR3 region has the DNA TGTGCCAGCAGCCCGGAAACTAGCTCCTACAATGAGCAGTTCTTC.

This chain connects TRBV3-1 to TRBJ1-2, with 9 bases lining up with TRBD1. V was pared by 5 bases and J by 7 bases, with 23 bases of the junction left unmatched. Germline-derived CDR1 and CDR2 are LGHDT and YNNKEL (reference sequence). This CDR3 is 19 amino acids long. DNA of the CDR3: TGTGCCAGCAGCTTTCTTTTAGGACAGGGGCCCACTATACCCGCTGGCTACACCTTC. Translating gives CASSFLLGQGPTIPAGYTF.

The rearrangement uses TRBV27 and TRBJ2-2; D is unclear. The V gene lost 2 bases and the J gene lost 1 base, with 14 bases spanning the gap. Germline V lookup: CDR1 MNHEY, CDR2 SMNVEV (reference sequence). CDR3 length: 17 residues. CDR3 in DNA: TGTGCCAGCAGTTTAGCCTACAACGTATTGAACACCGGGGAGCTGTTTTTT. Its translation is CASSLAYNVLNTGELFF.

The V and J genes are TRBV28 and TRBJ2-7, with TRBD1 identical over 8 bases. The germline CDR1 and CDR2 sequences are MDHEN and SYDVKM. With 6 bases clipped from V and 3 bases from J, the junction kept 10 bases outside the gene matches. CDR3 size: 15 residues. The CDR3 DNA is TGTGCCAGCAGCCGACAGGGGCGCCGGGGCTACGAGCAGTACTTC. Encoded protein: CASSRQGRRGYEQYF.

The rearrangement joins TRBV29-1 to TRBJ2-1; D uncertain. The CDR3 has 14 amino acids. The V gene lost 3 bases and the J gene lost 0 bases, with 9 bases spanning the gap. Germline CDR1 reads SQVTM; CDR2 reads ANQGSEA. The CDR3 DNA is TGCAGCGTTGAGAGGCCGAGCTCCTACAATGAGCAGTTCTTC. It is translated as CSVERPSSYNEQFF.

This rearrangement joins TRBV27 to TRBJ2-7, with D possibly being TRBD1 (6 bases). The germline gives CDR1 MNHEY, CDR2 SMNVEV (reference sequence). This CDR3 is 15 amino acids long. Trimming shortened V by 5 bases and J by 5 bases, and 19 bases separated the two germline ends. DNA for the CDR3: TGTGCCAGCAGTCAAACAGGGTGGAATCTGAACGAGCAGTACTTC. Translation: CASSQTGWNLNEQYF.

The rearrangement links TRBV20-1 to TRBJ2-5; TRBD1 aligns across 8 bases. The junction had 5 bases not matched to a gene; V was cut back by 3 bases and J by 2 bases. This CDR3 spans 14 amino acids. CDR1 and CDR2 from the germline V gene are DFQATT and SNEGSKA (reference sequence). The DNA for the CDR3 is TGCAGTGCTAGCGCTGGGACAGGACAAGAGACCCAGTACTTC. This sequence encodes CSASAGTGQETQYF.

The chain couples TRBV12-3 or TRBV12-4 to TRBJ1-2, with 9 bases fitting TRBD1. The ends lost 6 bases at V and 7 bases at J; junction bases unmatched: 3. This CDR3 has 12 residues. In nucleotides, the CDR3 is TGTGCCAGCAGGTCGACAGGGGGTGGCTACACCTTC. This sequence encodes CASRSTGGGYTF.

The V gene is TRBV28, the J gene TRBJ1-6; 9 nucleotides match TRBD1. The CDR3 has 16 residues. The V segment lost 1 base and the J segment 9 bases; nucleotides outside the gene matches: 7. Germline V lookup: CDR1 MDHEN, CDR2 SYDVKM. The CDR3, as DNA: TGTGCCAGCAGTTTATCAGGGACAGGGATCGGTTCACCCCTCCACTTT. This sequence encodes CASSLSGTGIGSPLHF. The full variable domain, its missing parts supplied by reference TRBV28 and TRBJ1-6, is DVKVTQSSRYLVKRTGEKVFLECVQDMDHENMFWYRQDPGLGLRLIYFSYDVKMKEKGDIPEGYSVSREKKERFSLILESASTNQTSMYLCASSLSGTGIGSPLHFGNGTRLTVT.

This clonotype was seen only a few times. V gene TRBV20-1 combines with J gene TRBJ2-1; D is uncertain. V shed 2 bases and J shed 11 bases, with 19 bases lying between them. This CDR3 contains 14 residues. Germline CDR1 DFQATT, CDR2 SNEGSKA (reference sequence). The chain's CDR3 is CSARKFDQSRKQFF. In nucleotides, the CDR3 is TGCAGTGCTAGAAAATTTGACCAGTCGCGTAAGCAGTTCTTC.

The V gene is TRBV4-1, the J gene TRBJ2-7, with D perhaps given as TRBD1 or TRBD2 (5 bases each). Germline V gene lookup returns CDR1 MGHRA and CDR2 YSYEKL. There are 14 residues in the CDR3. V lost 3 bases to trimming and J lost 3 bases, with 12 bases between them. The CDR3: CASSQRDAYYEQYF. CDR3 DNA sequence: TGCGCCAGCAGCCAGAGGGACGCCTACTACGAGCAGTACTTC.

As for this clonotype: A much larger clone is a single base away; this may be a read error. This CDR3 is CASSAFSGANVLTF. The CDR3 nucleotides are TGTGCCAGCAGTGCATTCTCTGGGGCCAACGTCCTGACTTTC. The rearrangement links TRBV27 to TRBJ2-6; D not certain. The CDR3 has 14 amino acids. Trimming pared 5 bases from V and 0 bases from J, leaving 5 bases between. The germline gives CDR1 MNHEY, CDR2 SMNVEV (reference sequence).